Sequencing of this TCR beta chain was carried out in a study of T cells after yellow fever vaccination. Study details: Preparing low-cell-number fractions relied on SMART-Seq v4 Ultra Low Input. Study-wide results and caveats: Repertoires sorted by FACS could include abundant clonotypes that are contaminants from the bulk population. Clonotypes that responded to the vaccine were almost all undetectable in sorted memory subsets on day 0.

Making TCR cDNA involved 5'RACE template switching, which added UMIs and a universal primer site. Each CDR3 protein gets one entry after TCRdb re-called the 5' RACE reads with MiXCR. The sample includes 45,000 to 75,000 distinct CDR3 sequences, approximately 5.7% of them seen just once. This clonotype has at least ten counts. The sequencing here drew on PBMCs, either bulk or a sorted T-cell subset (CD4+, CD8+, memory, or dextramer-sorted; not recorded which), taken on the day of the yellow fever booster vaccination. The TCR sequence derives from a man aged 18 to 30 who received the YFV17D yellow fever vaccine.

CDR3 nucleotide sequence: TGTGCCAGCAGTTCGAACACCGGACTAGCCGGGGAGACCCAGTACTTC. It yields the protein CASSSNTGLAGETQYF. The chain couples TRBV6-5 to TRBJ2-5, with TRBD2 matching 8 bases. Germline-derived CDR1 and CDR2 are MNHEY and SVGAGI. CDR3 length equals 16 residues. Trimming cost V 4 bases and J 5 bases; bases outside gene matches: 12.